The 21 T cell receptor beta chains below come from one sample, sequenced in a study of early T cells in non-severe SARS-CoV-2 infection. TCRdb re-called the 5' RACE reads through MiXCR, storing one row per CDR3 protein. The table has about 33,000 distinct CDR3 sequences, 5% seen once. Material: whole blood. These receptors were obtained from an adult who was a healthcare worker with PCR-confirmed SARS-CoV-2 infection or an uninfected control (not recorded which).

The sample holds a few counts of this clonotype. V is TRBV20-1 and J is TRBJ2-7, with TRBD2 identical over 12 bases. The length of the CDR3 is 17 residues. Losses at the gene ends were 0 bases for V and 5 bases for J; bases not matched to a gene: 11. From germline, CDR1 is DFQATT and CDR2 SNEGSKA (reference sequence). CDR3 sequence reads: CSARDRLRLAGEDEQYF. In nucleotides, the CDR3 is TGCAGTGCTAGAGATCGCCTAAGACTAGCGGGGGAGGACGAGCAGTACTTC.

This clonotype was counted ten times or more. The genes are TRBV12-3 or TRBV12-4 and TRBJ2-5; unclear D gene. The CDR3 runs 13 residues. V was pared by 4 bases and J by 6 bases, with 12 bases between. The CDR3 sequence is CASSYISGQTQYF. The CDR3 DNA is TGTGCCAGCAGTTATATCTCAGGACAGACCCAGTACTTC.

This clonotype was detected a few times. The genes are TRBV12-3 or TRBV12-4 and TRBJ1-3; possibly TRBD1 for D (5 bases). Trimming took 5 bases from V and 7 from J, leaving 18 bases between them. The CDR3 has 15 amino acids. CDR3 sequence: CASSPGTWSGNTIYF. DNA for the CDR3: TGTGCCAGCAGTCCCGGGACCTGGTCGGGTAACACCATATATTTT.

This clonotype was detected ten times or more. This chain connects TRBV27 to TRBJ2-7, with a tentative D call TRBD1 (6 bases). V dropped 4 bases and J dropped 2 bases, with 18 bases sitting between them. CDR1 is MNHEY and CDR2 is SMNVEV in the germline V gene (reference sequence). CDR3 length equals 16 residues. The CDR3 sequence is CASSSPTTGLTYEQYF. The CDR3 DNA sequence: TGTGCCAGCAGTTCACCTACTACAGGGTTAACCTACGAGCAGTACTTC.

This clonotype was found many times. The rearrangement joins TRBV11-2 to TRBJ2-7; no clear D gene. CDR3 length: 13 amino acids. V was cut by 5 bases and J by 2 bases, with 10 bases left in between. Germline CDR1 is SGHAT and CDR2 is FQNNGV. CDR3 residues: CASSADGPYEQYF. Here the CDR3 DNA reads TGTGCCAGCAGCGCGGATGGTCCCTACGAGCAGTACTTC. The variable domain in full, completed from reference TRBV11-2 and TRBJ2-7, reads EAGVAQSPRYKIIEKRQSVAFWCNPISGHATLYWYQQILGQGPKLLIQFQNNGVVDDSQLPKDRFSAERLKGVDSTLKIQPAKLEDSAVYLCASSADGPYEQYFGPGTRLTVT.

This clonotype was observed a handful of times. The CDR3 DNA follows: TGTGCCAGCGGACAGGGGCGCGACACTGAAGCTTTCTTT. Translated, it gives CASGQGRDTEAFF. The chain links TRBV28 to TRBJ1-1; 9 bases match TRBD1. The CDR3 covers 13 residues. CDR1 is MDHEN, CDR2 SYDVKM, per germline. With V trimmed by 8 bases and J by 3 bases, 4 bases remained unmatched.

This clonotype has at least ten counts. CDR3 region: CASSDRVRSGNTIYF. The CDR3 DNA reads as TGTGCCAGCAGCGACAGGGTACGCTCTGGAAACACCATATATTTT. The chain links TRBV12-3 or TRBV12-4 to TRBJ1-3, with 7 bases lining up with TRBD1. CDR3 length equals 15 residues. V trimming: 6 bases; J trimming: 0 bases; junction bases outside the gene matches: 5.

This clonotype was detected only a few times. V and J are TRBV20-1 and TRBJ1-4; possible D gene TRBD1, 5 bases. In germline, CDR1 is DFQATT, CDR2 SNEGSKA (reference sequence). The CDR3 is made up of 15 amino acids. The V end lost 5 bases, the J end lost 7 bases, and 20 bases lay between the germline ends. Written as DNA, the CDR3 is TGCAGTGCTGCCCCCTTGGGCAGGGTTTTTGAAAAACTGTTTTTT. It specifies CSAAPLGRVFEKLFF.

This clonotype was found a few times. The chain carries TRBV27 and TRBJ1-6; 10 bases fit TRBD1. Germline values: CDR1 MNHEY, CDR2 SMNVEV (reference sequence). J was trimmed by 10 bases and V by 2 bases; bases with no gene match: 2. The length of the CDR3 is 14 residues. The CDR3, as DNA: TGTGCCAGCAGTTTAAGGGGACAGGGGTCACCCCTCCACTTT. Its protein product is CASSLRGQGSPLHF.

This rearrangement joins TRBV12-3 or TRBV12-4 to TRBJ2-1; possibly TRBD1 or TRBD2 for D (5 bases each). The CDR3 loop spans 15 amino acids. V lost 6 bases and J lost 9, with 21 bases in between. This CDR3 reads CASRGKGSPMGEQFF. CDR3 bases: TGTGCCAGCAGGGGCAAGGGGAGCCCAATGGGTGAGCAGTTCTTC.

The J gene is TRBJ2-1, the V gene TRBV7-3; TRBD1 aligns across 7 bases. The CDR3 is made up of 15 amino acids. Per germline, CDR1 SGHTA and CDR2 FQGTGA. The ends lost 5 bases at V and 4 bases at J; junction bases unmatched: 8. DNA of the CDR3: TGTGCCAGCAGCCTAGGACAGGCCCATTACAATGAGCAGTTCTTC. This encodes CASSLGQAHYNEQFF.

This clonotype was detected many times. V is TRBV12-3 or TRBV12-4 and J is TRBJ1-5; 7 bases are a match to TRBD1. Germline trimming cut 4 bases from V and 3 bases from J; bases unmatched to any gene: 3. CDR3 length: 14 residues. The CDR3 DNA reads as TGTGCCAGCAGTTCGGGACAGTTCAATCAGCCCCAGCATTTT. As protein: CASSSGQFNQPQHF.

With respect to this clonotype: It may be a read error: a sequence one base away is much more abundant. The CDR3 does not close with the conserved phenylalanine or tryptophan, likely indicating a read error. V is TRBV7-8 and J is TRBJ2-7; either TRBD1 or TRBD2 may supply D (5 bases each). The V end was cut by 6 bases, the J end by 3 bases, with 12 bases between. This CDR3 comprises 13 residues. Per germline, CDR1 SGHVS and CDR2 FQNEAQ. CDR3: CASRPGADYEQYS. In nucleotides, the CDR3 is TGTGCCAGCAGGCCCGGGGCAGACTACGAGCAGTACTCC.

In its sample, this clonotype was seen many times. This chain uses TRBV2 with TRBJ2-3, with D perhaps matching TRBD1 (5 bases). Trimming stripped 7 bases from V and 4 bases from J, with 9 bases between. The CDR3 is 12 amino acids. Germline V gene lookup returns CDR1 SNHLY and CDR2 FYNNEI. CDR3 sequence reads: CASTRDSDTQYF. Written as DNA, the CDR3 is TGTGCCAGCACCAGGGATTCAGATACGCAGTATTTT.

In this sample, this clonotype turned up many times. This sequence joins TRBV6-5 and TRBJ2-7, with D hard to call. V dropped 5 bases and J dropped 4 bases, with 15 bases sitting between them. This CDR3 is built from 14 residues. Germline lookup yields CDR1 MNHEY and CDR2 SVGAGI. CDR3 amino acids: CASSRARVTYEQYF. Here the CDR3 DNA reads TGTGCCAGCAGTCGGGCCAGAGTAACTTACGAGCAGTACTTC.

This clonotype was observed many times. In nucleotides, the CDR3 is TGTGCCAGCAGCAAGGGGACAGGCGTTCAGCCCCAGCATTTT. It is translated as CASSKGTGVQPQHF. This sequence joins TRBV7-9 and TRBJ1-5; 8 bases agree with TRBD1. Germline V gives CDR1 SEHNR, CDR2 FQNEAQ (reference sequence). Trimming at V came to 5 bases and at J to 6 bases, leaving 6 bases not matched to a gene. The length of the CDR3 is 14 residues.

The chain combines TRBV2 with TRBJ2-2, with TRBD2 matching over 8 bases. This CDR3 region has 14 residues. Looked up from germline, CDR1 is SNHLY and CDR2 is FYNNEI. V lost 8 bases to trimming and J lost 4 bases; unmatched junction nucleotides: 6. The chain's CDR3 is CASGGLGGTGELFF. The CDR3 DNA reads as TGTGCCAGCGGGGGACTAGGCGGCACCGGGGAGCTGTTTTTT.

This clonotype appeared many times. The chain has TRBV5-1 and TRBJ2-2; TRBD1 is a possible D gene (5 bases). This CDR3 has 14 amino acids. With 6 bases removed from V and 4 bases from J, the gap between germline ends came to 13 bases. Germline loops: CDR1 SGHRS, CDR2 YFSETQ. CDR3: CASTQTAITGELFF. The DNA for the CDR3 is TGCGCCAGCACCCAGACAGCCATCACCGGGGAGCTGTTTTTT.

Only a few counts were recorded for this clonotype. The rearrangement links TRBV7-9 to TRBJ1-2; D not certain. V was cut by 5 bases and J by 5 bases, with 27 bases left in between. The CDR3 is 18 residues long. Germline values: CDR1 SEHNR, CDR2 FQNEAQ (reference sequence). The CDR3 sequence is CASSPGRLSEEGPYGYTF. In DNA, the CDR3 is TGTGCCAGCAGCCCCGGACGACTGAGTGAAGAGGGCCCTTATGGCTACACCTTC.

This clonotype has only a few counts. J is TRBJ1-1 and V is TRBV6-2 or TRBV6-3; D may be TRBD1 (5 bases). This CDR3 has 14 residues. Trimming removed 6 bases from V and 3 bases from J, with 14 bases in between. Germline values: CDR1 MNHEY, CDR2 SVGEGT. CDR3 region: CASRGTGLDTEAFF. CDR3 sequence (DNA): TGTGCCAGCAGAGGGACGGGGTTGGACACTGAAGCTTTCTTT.

The table lists this clonotype with many counts. The V gene is TRBV5-6, the J gene TRBJ2-4; TRBD1 is a possible D gene (6 bases). Germline V gene lookup returns CDR1 SGHDT and CDR2 YYEEEE. Trimming left V 5 bases short and J 1 base short, with 10 bases between. There are 14 residues in the CDR3. The CDR3, as DNA: TGTGCCAGCAGACCTACAGGGGCCAAAAACATTCAGTACTTC. Translating gives CASRPTGAKNIQYF.